This passage covers 3 T cell receptor delta chains from one sample sequenced in a study of human gamma delta and Vdelta1 T cells. What these receptors recognize is not known. TCRdb reprocessed the PCR reads through CATT. Of more than 5,000 delta-chain clones listed, around two fifths are singletons. What was sequenced was Vdelta1 gamma-delta T cells from blood grown in culture (DOT cells). Receptors originate from a human donor in good health.

This clone showed up just a few times. This rearrangement joins TRDV1 to TRDJ1; 11 bases match TRDD3. This CDR3 is 21 amino acids long. V lost 11 bases and J lost 0; bases outside the gene matches: 26. In germline, CDR1 is TSWWSYY, CDR2 QGS. CDR3 coding DNA: TGTGCTGCTCGCCACTCTCCCGTACTGGGGGATAACCACTTGAACACCGATAAACTCATCTTT. Protein sequence: CAARHSPVLGDNHLNTDKLIF.

This chain joins TRDV1 and TRDJ1; 11 nucleotides line up with TRDD3. Germline lookup yields CDR1 TSWWSYY and CDR2 QGS. CDR3 size: 22 residues. With V trimmed by 4 bases and J by 3 bases, 25 bases remained unmatched. The CDR3 sequence: CALGASLPHPDWGITRSDKLIF. In nucleotides, the CDR3 is TGTGCTCTTGGGGCCTCTCTACCCCACCCCGACTGGGGGATAACGCGCTCCGATAAACTCATCTTT.

There are a few counts of this clone. This chain connects TRDV2 to TRDJ1; 11 bases line up with TRDD3. This CDR3 is built from 20 residues. Per germline, CDR1 GEAIGNYY and CDR2 EKD. The V gene end was trimmed by 0 bases and the J gene end by 1 base; junction bases not matched to a gene: 15. Here the CDR3 DNA reads TGTGCCTGTGACACCGCTGGGGGATACTTACCGACTGAGGGCACCGATAAACTCATCTTT. It is translated as CACDTAGGYLPTEGTDKLIF.